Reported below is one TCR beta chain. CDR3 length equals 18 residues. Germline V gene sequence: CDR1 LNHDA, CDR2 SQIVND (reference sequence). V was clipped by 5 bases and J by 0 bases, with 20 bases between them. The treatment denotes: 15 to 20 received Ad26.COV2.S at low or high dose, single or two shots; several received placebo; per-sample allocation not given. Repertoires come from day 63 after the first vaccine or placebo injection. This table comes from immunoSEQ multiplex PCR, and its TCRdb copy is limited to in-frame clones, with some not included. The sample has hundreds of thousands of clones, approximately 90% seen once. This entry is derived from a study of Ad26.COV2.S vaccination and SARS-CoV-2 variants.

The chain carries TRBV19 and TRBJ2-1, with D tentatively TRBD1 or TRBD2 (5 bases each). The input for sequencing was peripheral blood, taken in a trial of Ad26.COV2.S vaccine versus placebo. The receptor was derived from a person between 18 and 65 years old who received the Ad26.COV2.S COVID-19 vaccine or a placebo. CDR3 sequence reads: CASSPGPGGGHSYNEQFF. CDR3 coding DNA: TGTGCCAGTAGTCCGGGACCTGGCGGCGGACACTCCTACAATGAGCAGTTCTTC.